Listed below are T cell receptor beta chains from one sample, sequenced in a study of T-cell memory formation after mild COVID-19. TCRdb reprocessed the 5' RACE reads via MiXCR and lists one record per CDR3 protein. This table has over 450,000 distinct CDR3 sequences, about 20% appearing once. Sequenced: PBMCs or a T cell subset sorted from them (not recorded which). Every receptor here comes from an adult woman who had mild COVID-19 (a few samples of this study predate the infection). Cell type and time point are not known. The CDR3 runs from the conserved cysteine through the conserved F or W. The D gene is left open where the match is weak. The listing skips clone size in some rows; elsewhere it reads once, few, many or a size class.

>TRBV12-5|many|TRBJ1-5|.
TGTGCTCCAGCGGGGTGGACCCAGCATTTT
CAPAGWTQHF
>TRBV4-2|few|TRBJ2-7|TRBD2
TGTGCCAGCAGCCAAGAGTCTAGCGGCAGCTCCTACGAGCAGTACTTC
CASSQESSGSSYEQYF
>TRBV5-1|few|TRBJ2-7|TRBD1
TGCGCCAGCAGCTTTGGGACAGTCCGGGAGCAGTACTTC
CASSFGTVREQYF
>TRBV20-1|few|TRBJ2-1|.
TGCAGTGCTAGAACAGTTTCCTACAATGAGCAGTTCTTC
CSARTVSYNEQFF
>TRBV20-1|.|TRBJ1-2|.
TGCACTTCTGAGAGGGACGGCACTAACTATGGCTACACCTTC
CTSERDGTNYGYTF
>TRBV9|.|TRBJ2-7|.
TGTGCCAGCAGCCCCCGGTCTGATTGGAGCTCCTACGAGCAGTACTTC
CASSPRSDWSSYEQYF
>TRBV7-9|few|TRBJ2-2|.
TGTGCCAGCAGCGCTACTCCGGCGGGGCTTGCCGGGGAGCTGTTTTTT
CASSATPAGLAGELFF
>TRBV6-2/TRBV6-3|few|TRBJ2-2|.
TGTGCCAGCACCTCTGAACTAGGGGTTCTAACGGTCGGGGAGCTGTTTTTT
CASTSELGVLTVGELFF
>TRBV24-1|.|TRBJ1-4|.
TGTGCCACCAGTGATTTGAAGGATGAGGGGAGTAATGAAAAACTGTTTTTT
CATSDLKDEGSNEKLFF
>TRBV7-9|.|TRBJ1-1|.
TGTGCCAGCAGCCAAATCGGACAGGAAGCTTTCTTT
CASSQIGQEAFF
>TRBV4-2|many|TRBJ2-4|TRBD2
TGTGCCAGCAGCCCCGAGAGCGGGGGTGGAAACATTCAGTACTTC
CASSPESGGGNIQYF
>TRBV7-8|.|TRBJ2-5|TRBD1
TGTGCCAGCGGCCCTAGTGGGACAGGGAAGGAGACCCAGTACTTC
CASGPSGTGKETQYF
>TRBV7-9|few|TRBJ2-1|.
TGTGCCAGCAGCTTAGTTGGACTCGTAAATGAGCAGTTCTTC
CASSLVGLVNEQFF
>TRBV12-5|.|TRBJ2-3|TRBD1
TGTGCTAGTGGTTACGGGACAGGCACAGATACGCAGTATTTT
CASGYGTGTDTQYF
>TRBV29-1|.|TRBJ2-7|TRBD1
TGCAGCGGGGCAGGGGGACGGAACTACGAGCAGTACTTC
CSGAGGRNYEQYF
>TRBV20-1|.|TRBJ2-7|TRBD2
TGCAGTGCCTGGACTAGCGGGCTCTACGAGCAGTACTTC
CSAWTSGLYEQYF
>TRBV7-2|.|TRBJ1-1|TRBD1
TGTGCCAGCAGCCCGAGACAGGGTGGGACTGAAGCTTTCTTT
CASSPRQGGTEAFF
>TRBV15|.|TRBJ1-5|TRBD1
TGTGCCACCAGCAGGGACTCTTGGACAGGACATCAGCCCCAGCATTTT
CATSRDSWTGHQPQHF
>TRBV20-1|.|TRBJ1-2|.
TGCAGTGCTACCGACTATGGCTACACCTTC
CSATDYGYTF
>TRBV14|.|TRBJ2-1|TRBD2
TGTGCCAGCAGCCACAGACTAGCGGGAGTCTACAATGAGCAGTTCTTC
CASSHRLAGVYNEQFF
>TRBV5-1|.|TRBJ2-7|.
TGCGCCAGCAGCCCTAGGGACGTTTACGAGCAGTACTTC
CASSPRDVYEQYF
>TRBV7-3|.|TRBJ1-1|.
TGTGCCAGCAGCGCAACTTCAGGGTTTAGCACTGAAGCTTTCTTT
CASSATSGFSTEAFF
>TRBV6-5|few|TRBJ2-5|TRBD1
TGTGCCAGCAGTTACTCGGTCGCTGACAGGGGGCAAGAGACCCAGTACTTC
CASSYSVADRGQETQYF
>TRBV7-8|few|TRBJ2-7|TRBD1
TGTGCCAGCAGCTTCGGGACAGGGATCTCCTACGAGCAGTACTTC
CASSFGTGISYEQYF
>TRBV7-2|.|TRBJ2-7|TRBD2
TGTGCCAGCAGCACCCTAGCGGGGGTCTCCTACGAGCAGTACTTC
CASSTLAGVSYEQYF
>TRBV29-1|.|TRBJ2-7|.
TGCAGCGTTCTGGCGGGCGGGGAGGTTGGCTACGAGCAGTACTTC
CSVLAGGEVGYEQYF
>TRBV3-1|few|TRBJ1-2|.
TGTGCCAGCAGCCAAGGGGGTGGAAGTGGCTACACCTTC
CASSQGGGSGYTF
>TRBV15|.|TRBJ2-6|.
TGTGCCACCAGCAGGCAGGGTTCCGGGGCCAACGTCCTGACTTTC
CATSRQGSGANVLTF
>TRBV9|.|TRBJ2-7|.
TGTGCCAGCAGCGTAGATGGTAGCGTGGCGGGCGAGCAGTACTTC
CASSVDGSVAGEQYF
>TRBV27|few|TRBJ2-2|.
TGTGCCAGCAGTTTAGTTCGGCACACCGGGGAGCTGTTTTTT
CASSLVRHTGELFF
>TRBV7-9|few|TRBJ2-7|TRBD1
TGTGCCAGCAGCCTATGGACAGGGGGCTTCGAGCAGTACTTC
CASSLWTGGFEQYF
>TRBV11-2|many|TRBJ2-1|TRBD1
TGTGCCAGCAGCTTGCGCCGGACAGGGCGGGATGAGCAGTTCTTC
CASSLRRTGRDEQFF
>TRBV7-8|.|TRBJ2-7|.
TGTGCCAGCAGCTTAGGGCAGGAGAGGTACGAGCAGTACTTC
CASSLGQERYEQYF
>TRBV27|.|TRBJ2-7|.
TGTGCCAGCAGTGTCTCCCCCTCACTTGGGTTCAAACCCTACGAGCAGTACTTC
CASSVSPSLGFKPYEQYF
>TRBV9|few|TRBJ2-1|TRBD2
TGTGCCAGCAGCCCTAGCGGGGGGCCTAATGAGCAGTTCTTC
CASSPSGGPNEQFF